The next 32 T cell receptor beta chains were all read from a single sample in a study of blood T cell repertoires in COVID-19. Sequencing used immunoSEQ multiplex PCR; TCRdb keeps in-frame clones, though not all of them. The sample holds some 160,000 clones, around 92% seen once. Sequenced: peripheral blood. Receptors were obtained from a man aged 60 to 75 with acute or convalescent COVID-19.

This clone was detected ten times or more. The rearrangement uses TRBV5-5 and TRBJ1-2; 7 bases are a match to TRBD1. The CDR3 consists of 14 residues. The germline gives CDR1 SGHKS, CDR2 YYEKEE (reference sequence). With V trimmed by 0 bases and J by 2 bases, 1 base remained unmatched. Written as DNA, the CDR3 is TGTGCCAGCAGCTTGGAGGGGGCAAACTATGGCTACACCTTC. It yields the protein CASSLEGANYGYTF.

J is TRBJ2-3 and V is TRBV19; 11 bases match TRBD1. V was clipped by 1 base and J by 6 bases; unmatched bases: 9. The CDR3 extends over 17 amino acids. The germline CDR1 and CDR2 sequences are LNHDA and SQIVND (reference sequence). CDR3 sequence reads: CASSIGTGGLNRDTQYF. Written as DNA, the CDR3 is TGTGCCAGTAGTATAGGGACAGGGGGCTTGAATAGGGATACGCAGTATTTT.

V is TRBV4-3 and J is TRBJ2-5; 9 nucleotides line up with TRBD1. The CDR3 spans 16 residues. The V gene end was trimmed by 0 bases and the J gene end by 6 bases; junction bases not matched to a gene: 8. From germline, CDR1 is LGHNA and CDR2 YSLEER. The CDR3 DNA sequence: TGCGCCAGCAGCCAAGATCTTACAGGGGGCGTGAAGACCCAGTACTTC. Amino acids: CASSQDLTGGVKTQYF.

With respect to this clone: The identical CDR3 is also encoded by other nucleotide sequences in the sample. This rearrangement joins TRBV11-2 to TRBJ1-1, with no clear D. Germline V gene lookup returns CDR1 SGHAT and CDR2 FQNNGV. This CDR3 contains 13 residues. V was shortened by 3 bases and J by 1 base, with 6 bases between the two germline ends. This chain's CDR3 is CASSFTENTEAFF. CDR3 bases: TGTGCCAGCAGCTTTACAGAGAACACTGAAGCTTTCTTT.

The rearrangement joins TRBV29-1 to TRBJ1-5; tentatively, D is TRBD1 (6 bases). CDR1 is SQVTM, CDR2 ANQGSEA, per germline. The CDR3 sequence is 13 residues long. The ends were cut back, 6 bases at V and 5 bases at J, with 14 bases in the middle. CDR3 sequence (DNA): TGCAGCGTGGGCCAGGGGTTGCATCAGCCCCAGCATTTT. Protein: CSVGQGLHQPQHF.

CDR3 sequence reads: CATSGRGLSEAFF. The CDR3 DNA sequence: TGTGCCACCAGTGGCCGGGGACTGTCTGAAGCTTTCTTT. The rearrangement uses TRBV24-1 and TRBJ1-1; maybe TRBD1 (5 bases). Per germline, CDR1 KGHDR and CDR2 SFDVKD. The V end was cut by 5 bases, the J end by 6 bases, with 12 bases between. The CDR3 has 13 residues.

The chain has TRBV19 and TRBJ2-7, with 8 positions matching TRBD1. J lost 5 bases, V lost 4 bases, and 10 bases had no gene match. This CDR3 spans 15 amino acids. Germline V CDR1 and CDR2: LNHDA, SQIVND (reference sequence). The CDR3 DNA reads as TGTGCCAGTAGTACCCCCAGGGGGCTCTTCCACGAGCAGTACTTC. It translates to CASSTPRGLFHEQYF.

J is TRBJ2-1 and V is TRBV5-1, with 7 bases lining up with TRBD1. The germline CDR1 and CDR2 sequences are SGHRS and YFSETQ. V trimming: 0 bases; J trimming: 6 bases; junction bases outside the gene matches: 9. This CDR3 is built from 16 residues. CDR3 nucleotide sequence: TGCGCCAGCAGCTTGGGGACAGGCTCGACCTTCAATGAGCAGTTCTTC. It codes for CASSLGTGSTFNEQFF.

The rearrangement links TRBV2 to TRBJ1-1, with D perhaps TRBD1 (5 bases). This CDR3 spans 15 amino acids. With 2 bases removed from V and 0 bases from J, the gap between germline ends came to 10 bases. The V gene's germline CDR1 is SNHLY and CDR2 FYNNEI. DNA of the CDR3: TGTGCCAGCAGTGAACAGGGCAGTTTGAACACTGAAGCTTTCTTT. Its translation is CASSEQGSLNTEAFF. Looking up the rest from reference TRBV2 and TRBJ1-1 gives the full variable domain: EPEVTQTPSHQVTQMGQEVILRCVPISNHLYFYWYRQILGQKVEFLVSFYNNEISEKSEIFDDQFSVERPDGSNFTLKIRSTKLEDSAMYFCASSEQGSLNTEAFFGQGTRLTVV.

This chain links TRBV19 with TRBJ2-7; D is perhaps TRBD1 (6 bases). CDR1 LNHDA and CDR2 SQIVND come from the germline V gene (reference sequence). The CDR3 sequence is 15 residues long. V was trimmed by 5 bases and J by 2 bases, leaving 16 bases between them. In DNA, the CDR3 is TGTGCCAGTAGTCACGTTACAGGGATTCCCTACGAGCAGTACTTC. It encodes CASSHVTGIPYEQYF.

The rearrangement uses TRBV5-1 and TRBJ1-1; D unresolved. CDR3 length: 13 amino acids. Trimming removed 2 bases at V and 5 bases at J, with 10 bases between. Germline V CDR1 and CDR2: SGHRS, YFSETQ. CDR3 DNA: TGCGCCAGCAGCTTTAGCCCGGGAACTGAAGCTTTCTTT. Translating it yields CASSFSPGTEAFF.

The chain is built from TRBV6-5 and TRBJ2-7, with a weak D call TRBD1 (6 bases). CDR3 length: 15 residues. Germline CDR1 and CDR2: MNHEY and SVGAGI. V was cut by 7 bases and J by 4 bases, with 20 bases left in between. The CDR3 loop reads CASKRSTTGRYEQYF. The CDR3 DNA sequence: TGTGCCAGCAAACGGTCTACGACAGGAAGGTACGAGCAGTACTTC.

This clone came up a few times. V is TRBV7-2 and J is TRBJ1-5; D call uncertain. The CDR3 contains 14 residues. The germline V gene has CDR1 SGHTA and CDR2 FQGNSA. Trimming removed 5 bases from V and 2 bases from J, with 10 bases in between. The CDR3 reads CASSDIQRNQPQHF. CDR3 nucleotide sequence: TGTGCCAGCAGCGATATACAACGCAATCAGCCCCAGCATTTT.

This chain uses TRBV7-8 with TRBJ1-6, with D possibly TRBD1 on 5 matching bases. The CDR3 covers 12 residues. Trimming left V 6 bases short and J 8 bases short, with 8 bases between. CDR1 is SGHVS, CDR2 FQNEAQ, per germline. CDR3 sequence (DNA): TGTGCCAGCAGGTCGGGGGATTCACCCCTCCACTTT. It specifies CASRSGDSPLHF.

The chain uses TRBV23-1 and TRBJ2-3; possible D gene TRBD1, 6 bases. Being an ORF, TRBV23-1 has a function that is uncertain. Trimming shortened V by 8 bases and J by 4 bases, and 13 bases separated the two germline ends. The CDR3 sequence is 13 residues long. The CDR3 sequence: CASGGHRADTQYF. The CDR3 nucleotides read TGCGCCAGCGGGGGCCACCGGGCAGATACGCAGTATTTT.

The V gene is TRBV6-5, the J gene TRBJ1-6; tentatively, D is TRBD1 (5 bases). There are 13 residues in the CDR3. Trimming cost V 8 bases and J 9 bases, with 14 bases left between them. Germline CDR1 reads MNHEY; CDR2 reads SVGAGI. The CDR3 reads CASFTQGSSPLHF. The CDR3 region has the DNA TGTGCCAGCTTTACTCAGGGAAGTTCACCCCTCCACTTT.

The chain recombines TRBV5-1 with TRBJ1-4, with D possibly matching TRBD1 (6 bases). The germline V and J ends were trimmed by 1 base and 8 bases, with 12 bases remaining between them. The CDR3 is made up of 14 amino acids. CDR1 is SGHRS and CDR2 is YFSETQ in the germline V gene. CDR3 residues: CASSLNREGEKLFF. As DNA, the CDR3 is TGCGCCAGCAGCTTGAACAGGGAGGGGGAAAAACTGTTTTTT.

The V and J genes are TRBV27 and TRBJ2-3; TRBD2 aligns across 9 bases. The CDR3 has 17 amino acids. V gave up 5 bases and J gave up 1 base; unmatched junction bases: 10. CDR1 is MNHEY and CDR2 is SMNVEV in the germline V gene (reference sequence). CDR3 amino acids: CASSLHHSSGGTDTQYF. For the CDR3, the DNA is TGTGCCAGCAGTCTCCATCACTCTAGCGGGGGCACAGATACGCAGTATTTT.

The chain links TRBV10-3 to TRBJ1-1; D might be TRBD1 (6 bases). V lost 3 bases and J lost 7, with 21 bases in between. The germline gives CDR1 ENHRY, CDR2 SYGVKD. There are 16 residues in the CDR3. CDR3 DNA sequence: TGTGCCATCAGTGAATCAGCGGGGGCCTCCCCGGATGAAGCTTTCTTT. This sequence encodes CAISESAGASPDEAFF.

V is TRBV28 and J is TRBJ1-5; 7 nucleotides agree with TRBD1. This CDR3 comprises 16 residues. Germline assignment: CDR1 MDHEN and CDR2 SYDVKM. The junction had 10 bases not matched to a gene; V was cut back by 6 bases and J by 2 bases. The CDR3 here is CASSESTGLGNQPQHF. DNA for the CDR3: TGTGCCAGCAGCGAATCGACAGGGCTAGGCAATCAGCCCCAGCATTTT.

The chain uses TRBV5-4 and TRBJ1-2; 8 bases agree with TRBD1. Germline-derived CDR1 and CDR2 are SGHNT and YYREEE (reference sequence). The CDR3 contains 13 residues. The trim removed 2 bases at V and 8 bases at J, leaving 5 bases unmatched. In nucleotides, the CDR3 is TGTGCCAGCAGCTTTGGACAGGGTCGAGGCTACACCTTC. Protein product: CASSFGQGRGYTF.

The chain uses TRBV18 and TRBJ1-1, with D possibly being TRBD1 (6 bases). The CDR3 extends over 12 amino acids. The V gene lost 4 bases and the J gene lost 7 bases, with 10 bases spanning the gap. Germline CDR1 is KGHSH and CDR2 is LQKENI. The CDR3 here is CASSLNRDEAFF. The CDR3 DNA reads TGTGCCAGCTCACTAAACAGGGATGAAGCTTTCTTT.

The chain's CDR3 is CASRPGLANDEQYF. CDR3 nucleotides: TGTGCCAGTAGACCGGGACTAGCTAACGACGAGCAGTACTTC. The V gene is TRBV19, the J gene TRBJ2-7; 9 bases are shared with TRBD2. Germline V gene data show CDR1 as LNHDA and CDR2 as SQIVND (reference sequence). V shed 6 bases, J shed 5 bases, and the junction held 8 bases outside the gene matches. The CDR3 extends over 14 amino acids.

The chain couples TRBV7-6 to TRBJ1-5, with D uncertain. The CDR3 runs 15 residues. Germline values: CDR1 SGHVS, CDR2 FNYEAQ. Trimming took off 1 base at V and 4 bases at J, with 11 bases between the two ends. This CDR3 reads CASSLGSSGNQPQHF. Here the CDR3 DNA reads TGTGCCAGCAGCTTAGGGAGTTCGGGGAATCAGCCCCAGCATTTT.

The genes are TRBV2 and TRBJ1-1; D is uncertain. V lost 6 bases and J 3 bases, leaving 11 bases between the germline ends. The CDR3 covers 13 residues. Germline V gene data show CDR1 as SNHLY and CDR2 as FYNNEI. CDR3 sequence reads: CASRRLADTEAFF. CDR3 sequence (DNA): TGTGCCAGCAGGCGTTTAGCGGACACTGAAGCTTTCTTT.

The J gene is TRBJ1-2, the V gene TRBV25-1, with 8 bases identical to TRBD1. The CDR3 sequence is 16 residues long. CDR1 and CDR2 (germline): MGHDK, SYGVNS. J lost 8 bases, V lost 4 bases, and 15 bases had no gene match. This chain's CDR3 is CASSVPGTGSREGYTF. The CDR3 DNA is TGTGCCAGCAGTGTTCCCGGGACAGGATCTCGGGAAGGCTACACCTTC.

The rearrangement links TRBV5-8 to TRBJ1-2, with 9 bases fitting TRBD1. The J segment lost 6 bases and the V segment lost 4 bases, leaving 4 bases of the junction unmatched. The germline CDR1 and CDR2 sequences are SGHTS and YDEGEE. The CDR3 spans 13 residues. CDR3: CASSGDRENGYTF. The CDR3, as DNA: TGTGCCAGCAGCGGGGACAGGGAGAATGGCTACACCTTC.

V gene TRBV3-1 (or the pseudogene TRBV3-2) combines with J gene TRBJ1-6; 7 nucleotides align to TRBD1. The germline V gene encodes CDR1 LGHDT and CDR2 YNNKEL (reference sequence). The CDR3 has 15 residues. J lost 7 bases, V lost 6 bases, and 9 bases had no gene match. DNA of the CDR3: TGTGCCAGCAGTCCTAGAGACAGGGAGAATTCACCCCTCCACTTT. This codes for CASSPRDRENSPLHF.

This chain connects TRBV15 to TRBJ1-1; 8 bases fit TRBD1. Germline CDR1 LNHNV, CDR2 YYDKDF (reference sequence). The CDR3 sequence is 15 residues long. Germline trimming cut 1 base from V and 5 bases from J; bases unmatched to any gene: 6. The CDR3 region has the DNA TGTGCCACCAGCAGAGTAGAGACAGGGGTAACTGAAGCTTTCTTT. Protein sequence: CATSRVETGVTEAFF.

The genes are TRBV29-1 and TRBJ1-2; 9 bases agree with TRBD1. Trimming removed 4 bases from V and 7 bases from J; junction bases left unmatched: 7. Germline CDR1 and CDR2: SQVTM and ANQGSEA. The CDR3 spans 13 residues. The DNA for the CDR3 is TGCAGCGTTGGCTCGGGACAGGGAGGTGGCTACACCTTC. Amino acid sequence: CSVGSGQGGGYTF.

J is TRBJ1-1 and V is TRBV18; D is perhaps TRBD1 (5 bases). The CDR3 runs to 16 residues. Germline V gene data show CDR1 as KGHSH and CDR2 as LQKENI. Trimming cost V 10 bases and J 0 bases, with 21 bases left between them. CDR3 sequence: CATSPPQGVVNTEAFF. CDR3 DNA: TGTGCCACATCCCCCCCCCAAGGGGTTGTGAACACTGAAGCTTTCTTT. The variable domain in full, with the rest retrieved from reference TRBV18 and TRBJ1-1, is NAGVMQNPRHLVRRRGQEARLRCSPMKGHSHVYWYRQLPEEGLKFMVYLQKENIIDESGMPKERFSAEFPKEGPSILRIQQVVRGDSAAYFCATSPPQGVVNTEAFFGQGTRLTVV.

The gene calls are TRBV12-5 and TRBJ2-2; tentatively, D is TRBD1 (5 bases). The CDR3 covers 19 residues. The V gene lost 0 bases and the J gene lost 2 bases, with 19 bases spanning the gap. Germline assignment: CDR1 LGHNT and CDR2 FRNRAP. The CDR3 spells CASGLVRDGQGPNTGELFF. In nucleotides, the CDR3 is TGTGCTAGTGGTTTGGTACGAGATGGGCAGGGCCCAAACACCGGGGAGCTGTTTTTT.